Reported below is one T cell receptor (beta chain). This entry is derived from a study of blood T cell repertoires in COVID-19. In the authors' workflow: Using reference gene primer amplification, nucleated cell counts were estimated. Profiling relied on immunoSEQ multiplex PCR, and the TCRdb table lists in-frame clones only, not all of them. V, J and clone size are those of that table, while D and trimming were read from the DNA. The table records about 350,000 clones, approximately 86% of them present only once. The receptor comes from a woman aged 55-69 years with COVID-19, enrolled during active disease. The sample consisted of peripheral blood.

The CDR3 loop is CATTSGGAGDTQYF. The CDR3 nucleotides are TGTGCCACAACTAGCGGGGGGGCGGGAGATACGCAGTATTTT. The chain recombines TRBV11-1 with TRBJ2-3; 13 bases align to TRBD2. The CDR3 covers 14 residues. Trimming at V came to 10 bases and at J to 5 bases, leaving 6 bases not matched to a gene. Germline V CDR1 and CDR2: SGHAT, FQDESV (reference sequence). Together with reference TRBV11-1 and TRBJ2-3, the CDR3 gives the full variable domain: EAEVAQSPRYKITEKSQAVAFWCDPISGHATLYWYRQILGQGPELLVQFQDESVVDDSQLPKDRFSAERLKGVDSTLKIQPAELGDSAMYLCATTSGGAGDTQYFGPGTRLTVL.